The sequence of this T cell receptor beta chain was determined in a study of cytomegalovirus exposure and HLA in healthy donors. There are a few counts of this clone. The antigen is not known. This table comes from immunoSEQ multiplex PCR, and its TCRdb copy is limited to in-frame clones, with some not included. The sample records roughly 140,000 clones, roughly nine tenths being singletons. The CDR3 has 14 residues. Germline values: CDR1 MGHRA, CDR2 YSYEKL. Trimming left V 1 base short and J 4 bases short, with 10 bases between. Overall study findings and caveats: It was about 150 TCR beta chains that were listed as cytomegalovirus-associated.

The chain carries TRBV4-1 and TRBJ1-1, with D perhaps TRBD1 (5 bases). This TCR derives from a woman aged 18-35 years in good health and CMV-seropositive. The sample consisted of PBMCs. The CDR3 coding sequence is TGCGCCAGCAGCCAAGCCCAGGGTCTCACTGAAGCTTTCTTT. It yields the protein CASSQAQGLTEAFF.